The 26 T cell receptor beta chains given below trace back to one sample, sequenced in a study of PD-L1 blockade in urothelial cancer (dated by TCRdb to 2015 to 2018). Library prep was done by the immunoSEQ multiplex PCR assay. The table was pulled from immuneACCESS by TCRdb, which kept in-frame rearrangements only. Such tables lose some clones; where checked, under half of the loss comes from unresolved V genes, and the rest has no known cause. This sample lists about 53,000 clones; approximately 88% were detected once. The ten largest clones add up to over 12% of the sample. The time point label on this specimen signifies: pretreatment peripheral blood. The source was PBMCs, collected around atezolizumab (anti-PD-L1) treatment. The receptors were sampled from a woman aged 60-75 years with urothelial cancer.

The chain joins TRBV2 to TRBJ1-5, with a weak D call TRBD1 (6 bases). V lost 3 bases, J lost 5 bases, and 17 bases lay in between. CDR1 is SNHLY, CDR2 FYNNEI, per germline. The length of the CDR3 is 16 residues. The CDR3 DNA reads TGTGCCAGCAGTGATTTGGGGGGGCGCGCAGATCAGCCCCAGCATTTT. This translates into CASSDLGGRADQPQHF. The full variable domain, with the rest looked up from reference TRBV2 and TRBJ1-5, is EPEVTQTPSHQVTQMGQEVILRCVPISNHLYFYWYRQILGQKVEFLVSFYNNEISEKSEIFDDQFSVERPDGSNFTLKIRSTKLEDSAMYFCASSDLGGRADQPQHFGDGTRLSIL.

The table lists this clone with a count of one. The rearrangement links TRBV7-2 to TRBJ2-1, with 11 positions matching TRBD2. Unmatched junction bases numbered 5, after V lost 5 bases and J lost 5 bases. The CDR3 sequence is 15 residues long. CDR1 and CDR2 from the germline V gene are SGHTA and FQGNSA. DNA for the CDR3: TGTGCCAGCAGCCCTGAACTAGCGGGAGACAATGAGCAGTTCTTC. Translated: CASSPELAGDNEQFF.

The gene calls are TRBV29-1 and TRBJ1-1, with D perhaps matching TRBD1 (6 bases). CDR3 size: 12 residues. Trimming pared 7 bases from V and 6 bases from J, leaving 15 bases between. CDR1 and CDR2 from the germline V gene are SQVTM and ANQGSEA. CDR3 DNA: TGCAGCGGAGGACAGCAAAGGGCTGAAGCTTTCTTT. This gives the protein CSGGQQRAEAFF.

The chain carries TRBV9 and TRBJ1-1; D perhaps matches TRBD1 (5 bases). V was trimmed by 3 bases and J by 7 bases, leaving 19 bases between them. This CDR3 comprises 15 residues. Germline values: CDR1 SGDLS, CDR2 YYNGEE. DNA for the CDR3: TGTGCCAGCAGCGCCGGTCCAGGGCCCTTATATGAAGCTTTCTTT. The encoded protein is CASSAGPGPLYEAFF.

The chain uses TRBV7-8 and TRBJ2-1; 10 bases align to TRBD2. The J segment lost 2 bases and the V segment lost 5 bases, leaving 6 bases of the junction unmatched. Per the germline V gene, CDR1 is SGHVS and CDR2 is FQNEAQ. The CDR3 sequence is 16 residues long. In DNA form, the CDR3 reads TGTGCCAGCAGCCCGTGGACTAGCGGAACCTACAATGAGCAGTTCTTC. Its protein is CASSPWTSGTYNEQFF. Full variable domain (remainder filled in from reference TRBV7-8 and TRBJ2-1): GAGVSQSPRYKVAKRGQDVALRCDPISGHVSLFWYQQALGQGPEFLTYFQNEAQLDKSGLPSDRFFAERPEGSVSTLKIQRTQQEDSAVYLCASSPWTSGTYNEQFFGPGTRLTVL.

The chain recombines TRBV28 with TRBJ2-7, with TRBD1 as a possible D gene (6 bases). This CDR3 is 15 amino acids long. V shed 2 bases and J shed 1 base, with 12 bases lying between them. Looked up from germline, CDR1 is MDHEN and CDR2 is SYDVKM. The CDR3 region is CASSLPGTHSYEQYF. The CDR3 region has the DNA TGTGCCAGCAGTTTACCCGGGACACATTCCTACGAGCAGTACTTC.

The chain couples TRBV10-1 to TRBJ2-2; 9 bases map to TRBD2. The CDR3 is made up of 14 amino acids. Germline V gene lookup returns CDR1 WNHNN and CDR2 SYGVQD (reference sequence). V trimming: 5 bases; J trimming: 7 bases; junction bases outside the gene matches: 5. The DNA of the CDR3 is TGCGCCAGCAGTCTTAGCGGGAGAAGCGGGGAGCTGTTTTTT. Residues: CASSLSGRSGELFF.

This rearrangement joins TRBV19 to TRBJ2-1; possible D gene TRBD1, 5 bases. V dropped 4 bases and J dropped 12 bases, with 10 bases sitting between them. This CDR3 has 11 residues. Germline V gives CDR1 LNHDA, CDR2 SQIVND (reference sequence). The CDR3 protein is CASSRGAWQFF. For the CDR3, the DNA is TGTGCCAGTAGTAGGGGCGCCTGGCAGTTCTTC.

This clone has a single count. The rearrangement joins TRBV5-5 to TRBJ1-6; the match to TRBD1 covers 9 bases. The V segment lost 4 bases and the J segment 10 bases; nucleotides outside the gene matches: 3. The germline V gene has CDR1 SGHKS and CDR2 YYEKEE (reference sequence). This CDR3 is 13 amino acids long. DNA for the CDR3: TGTGCCAGCAGCCGGGACAGGGTCTCACCCCTCCACTTT. This sequence encodes CASSRDRVSPLHF.

This clone occurred a few times. This chain connects TRBV28 to TRBJ2-7; TRBD2 aligns across 13 bases. Germline CDR1 MDHEN, CDR2 SYDVKM. V was clipped by 5 bases and J by 0 bases; unmatched bases: 4. The CDR3 has 16 residues. Here the CDR3 reads CASSGLAGVVSYEQYF. Here the CDR3 DNA reads TGTGCCAGCAGTGGACTAGCGGGGGTCGTCTCCTACGAGCAGTACTTC.

The V call is TRBV6-6, the J call TRBJ2-2; D may be TRBD1 (7 bases). Germline CDR1 and CDR2: MNHNY and SVGAGI (reference sequence). This CDR3 contains 16 residues. V dropped 6 bases and J dropped 2 bases, with 16 bases sitting between them. The CDR3 DNA sequence: TGTGCCAGCAGCAATGGAGGGGGCACTAACACCGGGGAGCTGTTTTTT. The encoded protein is CASSNGGGTNTGELFF.

The chain couples TRBV4-2 to TRBJ1-2, with TRBD1 matching 10 bases. Germline V gene data show CDR1 as LGHNA and CDR2 as YNFKEQ. With 3 bases clipped from V and 5 bases from J, the junction kept 3 bases outside the gene matches. The CDR3 extends over 14 amino acids. CDR3 region: CASSQPGQGYGYTF. The CDR3 region has the DNA TGTGCCAGCAGCCAGCCGGGACAGGGGTATGGCTACACCTTC.

This clone was picked up a small number of times. The chain recombines TRBV27 with TRBJ2-3; TRBD1 aligns across 11 bases. Germline V gene sequence: CDR1 MNHEY, CDR2 SMNVEV (reference sequence). Unmatched junction bases numbered 8, after V lost 6 bases and J lost 3 bases. The CDR3 totals 16 residues. The CDR3 DNA reads TGTGCCAGCAGGAAGAGTAGGGACAGGGGGACAGATACGCAGTATTTT. Residues: CASRKSRDRGTDTQYF.

This CDR3 is CASSLETVNTGELFF. CDR3 in DNA: TGTGCCAGCAGCTTAGAAACAGTGAACACCGGGGAGCTGTTTTTT. This chain joins TRBV7-2 and TRBJ2-2; D ambiguous. CDR1 and CDR2 from the germline V gene are SGHTA and FQGNSA. V was cut by 1 base and J by 1 base, with 7 bases left in between. CDR3 length: 15 residues. Full variable domain (remainder filled in from reference TRBV7-2 and TRBJ2-2): GAGVSQSPSNKVTEKGKDVELRCDPISGHTALYWYRQSLGQGLEFLIYFQGNSAPDKSGLPSDRFSAERTGGSVSTLTIQRTQQEDSAVYLCASSLETVNTGELFFGEGSRLTVL.

The J gene is TRBJ1-1, the V gene TRBV29-1; 8 positions match TRBD1. The CDR3 spans 12 residues. V lost 6 bases, J lost 4 bases, and 4 bases stayed unmatched. CDR1 and CDR2 (germline): SQVTM, ANQGSEA. CDR3 bases: TGCAGCGTAGACAGGGGCTCCACTGAAGCTTTCTTT. Amino acid sequence: CSVDRGSTEAFF. The full variable domain, in which reference TRBV29-1 and TRBJ1-1 provide the parts outside the CDR3, is SAVISQKPSRDICQRGTSLTIQCQVDSQVTMMFWYRQQPGQSLTLIATANQGSEATYESGFVIDKFPISRPNLTFSTLTVSNMSPEDSSIYLCSVDRGSTEAFFGQGTRLTVV.

The chain combines TRBV29-1 with TRBJ1-2; D is uncertain. This CDR3 region has 12 residues. V dropped 0 bases and J dropped 4 bases, with 6 bases sitting between them. Per germline, CDR1 SQVTM and CDR2 ANQGSEA. CDR3: CSVEDPSYGYTF. The DNA for the CDR3 is TGCAGCGTTGAAGATCCCAGCTATGGCTACACCTTC.

There are a few counts of this clone. The genes are TRBV6-5 and TRBJ1-2, with D uncertain. CDR3 length: 12 amino acids. Germline V gives CDR1 MNHEY, CDR2 SVGAGI. The V end was cut by 7 bases, the J end by 8 bases, with 14 bases between. The CDR3 DNA follows: TGTGCCAGCAAGCGCGGAGATGAAGGCTACACCTTC. It yields the protein CASKRGDEGYTF.

This clone was counted once. This chain joins TRBV5-4 and TRBJ1-1, with 8 bases identical to TRBD1. The V gene end was trimmed by 1 base and the J gene end by 7 bases; junction bases not matched to a gene: 6. CDR1 is SGHNT and CDR2 is YYREEE in the germline V gene (reference sequence). The CDR3 has 14 residues. This CDR3 is CASSLRTGRIEAFF. For the CDR3, the DNA is TGTGCCAGCAGCTTGAGGACAGGGCGTATTGAAGCTTTCTTT. Full variable domain (remainder filled in from reference TRBV5-4 and TRBJ1-1): ETGVTQSPTHLIKTRGQQVTLRCSSQSGHNTVSWYQQALGQGPQFIFQYYREEENGRGNFPPRFSGLQFPNYSSELNVNALELDDSALYLCASSLRTGRIEAFFGQGTRLTVV.

This chain connects TRBV5-1 to TRBJ2-5; D perhaps matches TRBD1 (5 bases). The CDR3 loop spans 13 amino acids. The V end was cut by 3 bases, the J end by 6 bases, with 12 bases between. Per germline, CDR1 SGHRS and CDR2 YFSETQ. DNA for the CDR3: TGCGCCAGCAGCTCGGGCAGGGTTCAGACCCAGTACTTC. Amino acids: CASSSGRVQTQYF.

The chain carries TRBV7-3 and TRBJ1-1; 9 nucleotides align to TRBD1. The germline CDR1 and CDR2 sequences are SGHTA and FQGTGA. CDR3 size: 14 residues. Trimming cost V 5 bases and J 6 bases; bases outside gene matches: 7. The CDR3 DNA is TGTGCCAGCAGCCGACAGGGGGAGTTCGCTGAAGCTTTCTTT. Its protein product is CASSRQGEFAEAFF.

This chain uses TRBV19 with TRBJ2-7; 9 bases agree with TRBD1. Germline V CDR1 and CDR2: LNHDA, SQIVND (reference sequence). Unmatched junction bases numbered 5, after V lost 10 bases and J lost 1 base. This CDR3 contains 13 residues. The CDR3 nucleotides are TGTGCCAACCGGGACAGGGCATCCTACGAGCAGTACTTC. This translates into CANRDRASYEQYF.

J is TRBJ1-1 and V is TRBV7-2, with a tentative D call TRBD1 (5 bases). Looked up from germline, CDR1 is SGHTA and CDR2 is FQGNSA. The CDR3 covers 14 residues. The V end lost 5 bases, the J end lost 2 bases, and 12 bases lay between the germline ends. CDR3 nucleotide sequence: TGTGCCAGCAGCCAATCGACAGCTAACACTGAAGCTTTCTTT. Translating it yields CASSQSTANTEAFF. The whole variable domain, remainder taken from reference TRBV7-2 and TRBJ1-1, is GAGVSQSPSNKVTEKGKDVELRCDPISGHTALYWYRQSLGQGLEFLIYFQGNSAPDKSGLPSDRFSAERTGGSVSTLTIQRTQQEDSAVYLCASSQSTANTEAFFGQGTRLTVV.

The rearrangement uses TRBV6-5 and TRBJ2-7; D may be TRBD2 (5 bases). The germline V gene encodes CDR1 MNHEY and CDR2 SVGAGI. Trimming removed 8 bases from V and 7 bases from J, with 12 bases in between. This CDR3 has 11 amino acids. DNA of the CDR3: TGTGCCAGCTCCCGGTCGGGGGAGCAGTACTTC. It encodes CASSRSGEQYF.

This clone came up a few times. Other DNA sequences in the sample encode the same CDR3. CDR3 coding DNA: TGTGCCAGCAGTTACTCGACACAGGGTTCCTACGAGCAGTACTTC. It encodes CASSYSTQGSYEQYF. The chain employs TRBV6-6 and TRBJ2-7, with D perhaps matching TRBD1 (6 bases). With 0 bases removed from V and 1 base from J, the gap between germline ends came to 10 bases. From germline, CDR1 is MNHNY and CDR2 SVGAGI (reference sequence). This CDR3 spans 15 amino acids.

The chain carries TRBV7-8 and TRBJ2-7; D perhaps matches TRBD1 (5 bases). Germline V CDR1 and CDR2: SGHVS, FQNEAQ. V lost 5 bases, J lost 2 bases, and 10 bases lay in between. The CDR3 covers 13 residues. DNA for the CDR3: TGTGCCAGCAGCCCAAAGGGGACCTACGAGCAGTACTTC. Its protein is CASSPKGTYEQYF.

This chain joins TRBV14 and TRBJ2-1; TRBD2 is a possible D gene (7 bases). This CDR3 has 17 residues. Trimming took 3 bases from V and 5 from J, leaving 20 bases between them. Per germline, CDR1 SGHDN and CDR2 FVKESK. The CDR3 region is CASSHIGGGPLNNEQFF. The CDR3 coding sequence is TGTGCCAGCAGCCATATTGGGGGGGGGCCACTAAACAATGAGCAGTTCTTC.